Each of the 13 T cell receptor beta chains below was sequenced from the same sample in a study of blood T cells in healthy people across ages. A J-beta primer mix and a sample-barcoded 5' primer were used in a second PCR of roughly 6 to 11 cycles. A single record per CDR3 protein comes from TCRdb applying MiXCR to the 5' RACE reads. The sample records some 900,000 distinct CDR3 sequences, roughly 52% being singletons. Source material: blood. These receptors came from a man aged 25-45 years in good health.

This clonotype was seen only a few times. The chain carries TRBV3-1 and TRBJ2-5, with 9 bases identical to TRBD2. CDR1 and CDR2 from the germline V gene are LGHDT and YNNKEL (reference sequence). Trimming cost V 0 bases and J 0 bases; bases outside gene matches: 11. The CDR3 covers 19 residues. In DNA, the CDR3 is TGTGCCAGCAGCCAAGAGGGCAGCGGGGGGATCCTGTACCAAGAGACCCAGTACTTC. Translated, it gives CASSQEGSGGILYQETQYF.

The chain carries TRBV15 and TRBJ2-1, with 13 positions matching TRBD2. This CDR3 is built from 19 residues. V lost 0 bases to trimming and J lost 9 bases; unmatched junction nucleotides: 14. Per the germline V gene, CDR1 is LNHNV and CDR2 is YYDKDF (reference sequence). This CDR3 is CATSRDRGTSGILVGEQFF. The CDR3 DNA sequence: TGTGCCACCAGCAGAGATCGGGGGACTAGCGGGATTTTAGTGGGTGAGCAGTTCTTC.

This clonotype was observed once. V usage is TRBV2 and J usage is TRBJ1-1; D is undetermined. Per the germline V gene, CDR1 is SNHLY and CDR2 is FYNNEI. V lost 6 bases to trimming and J lost 5 bases, with 16 bases between them. The CDR3 totals 14 residues. CDR3 DNA: TGTGCCAGCAGCCAAATTTCAGGCGGAACTGAAGCTTTCTTT. Its translation: CASSQISGGTEAFF. The entire variable domain, with the rest obtained from reference TRBV2 and TRBJ1-1, is as follows: EPEVTQTPSHQVTQMGQEVILRCVPISNHLYFYWYRQILGQKVEFLVSFYNNEISEKSEIFDDQFSVERPDGSNFTLKIRSTKLEDSAMYFCASSQISGGTEAFFGQGTRLTVV.

The chain has TRBV6-6 and TRBJ1-1; the D is unclear. The CDR3 has 12 residues. V was pared by 2 bases and J by 11 bases, with 12 bases between. The germline V gene encodes CDR1 MNHNY and CDR2 SVGAGI (reference sequence). The CDR3 coding sequence is TGTGCCAGCAGTTACGAGGGTTTCTGGGCTTTCTTT. Protein sequence: CASSYEGFWAFF.

This clonotype has a handful of counts. The chain is built from TRBV27 and TRBJ1-2; D perhaps matches TRBD1 (5 bases). V was cut by 5 bases and J by 2 bases, with 9 bases left in between. This CDR3 contains 13 residues. Looked up from germline, CDR1 is MNHEY and CDR2 is SMNVEV (reference sequence). The CDR3 protein is CASSRGENYGYTF. The CDR3 coding sequence is TGTGCCAGCAGTCGAGGGGAAAACTATGGCTACACCTTC.

V gene TRBV27 combines with J gene TRBJ2-3; D not certain. Germline V CDR1 and CDR2: MNHEY, SMNVEV (reference sequence). The CDR3 is 16 amino acids. The V and J ends lost 3 bases and 0 bases respectively, with 13 bases between them. The CDR3 loop reads CASSFVGLSSTDTQYF. Here the CDR3 DNA reads TGTGCCAGCAGTTTTGTTGGTTTATCTAGCACAGATACGCAGTATTTT.

The table lists this clonotype with a count of one. The CDR3 nucleotides read TGCAGTGCTAGCTCGGGAACACGGACCGCGCGAGACTATGGCTACACCTTC. Encoded protein: CSASSGTRTARDYGYTF. The chain uses TRBV20-1 and TRBJ1-2, with D unclear. The CDR3 spans 17 residues. CDR1 and CDR2 from the germline V gene are DFQATT and SNEGSKA (reference sequence). Trimming removed 3 bases from V and 3 bases from J, with 23 bases in between.

The chain carries TRBV29-1 and TRBJ2-7, with D uncertain. Trimming removed 1 base at V and 6 bases at J, with 16 bases between. Germline lookup yields CDR1 SQVTM and CDR2 ANQGSEA. The CDR3 length is 14 residues. The CDR3, as DNA: TGCAGCGTTGAAGGATCTGCAAGAGGCCTCGAGCAGTACTTC. Translated, it gives CSVEGSARGLEQYF.

The CDR3 nucleotides are TGTGCCAGCAGCGACCCCGGGACAGGGGACTACTATGGCTACACCTTC. Protein product: CASSDPGTGDYYGYTF. This chain joins TRBV7-2 and TRBJ1-2; 10 nucleotides line up with TRBD1. V lost 5 bases to trimming and J lost 3 bases; unmatched junction nucleotides: 9. This CDR3 has 16 amino acids. From germline, CDR1 is SGHTA and CDR2 FQGNSA.

The chain employs TRBV6-6 and TRBJ2-1, with D possibly TRBD2 on 7 matching bases. The germline V and J ends were trimmed by 0 bases and 7 bases, with 16 bases remaining between them. The CDR3 loop spans 16 amino acids. Germline lookup yields CDR1 MNHNY and CDR2 SVGAGI (reference sequence). Here the CDR3 DNA reads TGTGCCAGCAGTTACTCGAGGGGGGGCGGTGGAAATGAGCAGTTCTTC. It codes for CASSYSRGGGGNEQFF.

The genes are TRBV12-5 and TRBJ2-1, with D uncertain. The CDR3 is 13 amino acids. Germline V gene lookup returns CDR1 LGHNT and CDR2 FRNRAP. V shed 1 base and J shed 7 bases, with 8 bases lying between them. This chain's CDR3 is CASGLGPGNEQFF. The CDR3, as DNA: TGTGCTAGTGGTTTGGGTCCGGGTAATGAGCAGTTCTTC. The whole variable domain, filled in from reference TRBV12-5 and TRBJ2-1, reads DARVTQTPRHKVTEMGQEVTMRCQPILGHNTVFWYRQTMMQGLELLAYFRNRAPLDDSGMPKDRFSAEMPDATLATLKIQPSEPRDSAVYFCASGLGPGNEQFFGPGTRLTVL.

V is TRBV9 and J is TRBJ2-7; 11 nucleotides match TRBD2. The germline CDR1 and CDR2 sequences are SGDLS and YYNGEE. The V segment lost 2 bases and the J segment 3 bases; nucleotides outside the gene matches: 7. The CDR3 consists of 16 residues. The CDR3 region is CASSVTSGGIGYEQYF. CDR3 DNA: TGTGCCAGCAGCGTCACTAGCGGGGGAATAGGCTACGAGCAGTACTTC.

This clonotype was found a few times. This chain connects TRBV12-3 or TRBV12-4 to TRBJ2-1, with D perhaps TRBD1 (6 bases). The CDR3 is 16 residues long. Trimming removed 5 bases from V and 4 bases from J, with 18 bases in between. Here the CDR3 reads CASSTPDSLPYNEQFF. As DNA, the CDR3 is TGTGCCAGCAGTACGCCGGACAGTCTACCTTACAATGAGCAGTTCTTC.